A selection of T cell receptor beta chains follows, all from one sample in a study of CD8 T cells in ankylosing spondylitis. Using its own MiXCR run on the 5' RACE reads, TCRdb lists one record per CDR3 protein. Of about 400,000 distinct CDR3 sequences in the sample, about 20% were seen once. The sample comprised blood, either unsorted or a sorted T cell fraction (not recorded which). These receptors were obtained from a male donor with ankylosing spondylitis. Each CDR3 is given without its conserved first and last residue. D genes are given only for firm matches.

J	D	V	CDR3
TRBJ1-2	NA	TRBV2	ASTTVRGGGYT
TRBJ2-5	NA	TRBV10-3	AIRERRTEETQY
TRBJ2-7	NA	TRBV7-9	ASSPSGAVEQY
TRBJ2-3	TRBD2	TRBV5-1	ASSSGLADAITDTQY
TRBJ2-7	NA	TRBV20-1	SAPPRGHSYEQY
TRBJ2-1	TRBD2	TRBV7-7	ASSLDVAGGRYNEQF
TRBJ2-5	TRBD1	TRBV5-1	ASSITGGRETQY
TRBJ1-1	NA	TRBV29-1	SAIRPPVNTEAF
TRBJ2-2	NA	TRBV28	ASRLRGSGELF
TRBJ2-2	TRBD2	TRBV7-3	ASSSGLAGAGELF
TRBJ2-5	NA	TRBV12-3/TRBV12-4	ASSFGLEETQY
TRBJ2-1	NA	TRBV5-1	ASSVLDHSYNEQF
TRBJ1-1	NA	TRBV20-1	SARDYRQLNTEAF
TRBJ2-7	TRBD1	TRBV12-3/TRBV12-4	ASSLVWDRGSYEQY
TRBJ2-5	TRBD1	TRBV6-1	ASSEALDRDETQY
TRBJ2-7	TRBD2	TRBV5-1	ASSTAGSTTEQY
TRBJ2-5	TRBD2	TRBV29-1	SVIAGVGETQY
TRBJ1-1	NA	TRBV6-5	ASSYSGPGRRNTEAF
TRBJ1-5	NA	TRBV5-1	ASSLPGEGQPQH
TRBJ2-7	NA	TRBV12-5	ASATGIDLRGEQY
TRBJ1-6	NA	TRBV18	ASSLPSGVSNSPLH
TRBJ2-7	TRBD2	TRBV27	ASTKGGRAREQY
TRBJ1-1	NA	TRBV29-1	SVEERRGLGTEAF
TRBJ2-2	NA	TRBV30	AWSAVNTGELF
TRBJ2-2	TRBD1	TRBV27	ATGQGHGELF
TRBJ2-5	NA	TRBV9	ASSVDVSPVTQY
TRBJ2-3	NA	TRBV7-9	ASSLTLSTDTQY
TRBJ1-2	TRBD1	TRBV28	ASAGQTSLHYGYT
TRBJ1-3	NA	TRBV5-1	ASSLVSEGNTIY
TRBJ1-6	NA	TRBV5-6	ASSLVSSYNSPLH
TRBJ2-1	TRBD2	TRBV7-2	ASSSRWVSGYNEQF
TRBJ2-3	TRBD2	TRBV20-1	STSGAGTDTQY
TRBJ1-2	NA	TRBV10-3	AISEASRAYGYT
TRBJ2-2	NA	TRBV5-1	ASSLGPTNTGELF
TRBJ1-3	NA	TRBV4-2	ASSQDRTAELGNTIY
TRBJ2-7	NA	TRBV4-1	AGTQKIRPYEQY
TRBJ2-1	TRBD1	TRBV20-1	SARDGGQYNNEQF
TRBJ2-2	NA	TRBV29-1	SVVVGAGSGELF
TRBJ2-1	TRBD1	TRBV6-2/TRBV6-3	ASRPPAGGEQF